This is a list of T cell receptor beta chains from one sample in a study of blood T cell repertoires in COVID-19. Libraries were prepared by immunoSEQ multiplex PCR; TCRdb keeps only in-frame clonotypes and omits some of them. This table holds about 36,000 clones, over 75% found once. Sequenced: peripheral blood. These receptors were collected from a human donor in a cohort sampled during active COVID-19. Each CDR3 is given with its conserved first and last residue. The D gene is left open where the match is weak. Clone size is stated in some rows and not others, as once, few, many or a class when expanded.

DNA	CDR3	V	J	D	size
TGTGCCAGCAGTACCTTCCGGGGAGGGAGGACCCTCTACAATGAGCAGTTCTTC	CASSTFRGGRTLYNEQFF	TRBV5-6	TRBJ2-1	TRBD2	NA
TGTGCCAGCTCTCCACCGTGGGCCCTCTCCTACGAGCAGTACTTC	CASSPPWALSYEQYF	TRBV18	TRBJ2-7	NA	NA
TGTGCCAGCTCACCACGGGGCAGGACGAACACCGGGGAGCTGTTTTTT	CASSPRGRTNTGELFF	TRBV18	TRBJ2-2	NA	NA
TGCGCCAGCAGCCCCGAGATCCTCAGGGGGAATGAGCAGTTCTTC	CASSPEILRGNEQFF	TRBV5-1	TRBJ2-1	TRBD1	NA
TGTGCCAGCAGCCTGGGCAGGGGGAACGAAAAACTGTTTTTT	CASSLGRGNEKLFF	TRBV7-9	TRBJ1-4	TRBD1	NA
TGTGCCAGCAGCCTGCACGGAGCCACAGATACGCAGTATTTT	CASSLHGATDTQYF	TRBV11-3	TRBJ2-3	NA	once
TGTGCCAGCAGCGTCGGCCTCGGGTCCTACGAGCAGTACTTC	CASSVGLGSYEQYF	TRBV5-6	TRBJ2-7	NA	NA
TGTGCCAGCGGGCGGAGACAGGGGGGCGAGCAGTACTTC	CASGRRQGGEQYF	TRBV2	TRBJ2-7	TRBD1	NA
TGTGCCAGCAGCTTGAGGGACAGGGGGAACTATGGCTACACCTTC	CASSLRDRGNYGYTF	TRBV5-6	TRBJ1-2	TRBD1	NA
TGCAGCGTTGTACAGAAAGGGACCCAGTACTTC	CSVVQKGTQYF	TRBV29-1	TRBJ2-5	NA	NA
TGTGCCAGCAGCTTAGATCTTTTAGGTGGTCGCAGGAGAGGGAATGAGCAGTTCTTC	CASSLDLLGGRRRGNEQFF	TRBV11-2	TRBJ2-1	NA	NA
TGTGCCAGTAGTGGGGGACAGCCGTCGTGGCGGCAGTATTTT	CASSGGQPSWRQYF	TRBV19	TRBJ2-3	TRBD1	NA
TGTGCCAGCAGACGAAACGGACAGGAACGAAAAGCTTTCTTT	CASRRNGQERKAFF	TRBV6-5	TRBJ1-1	TRBD1	NA
TGTGCCAGCAGGGAAACTACAGGGGGCTTTCAGCCCCAGCATTTT	CASRETTGGFQPQHF	TRBV3-1/TRBV3-2	TRBJ1-5	TRBD1	once
TGTGCCAGCAAGGCGGGGCCCGGAGCTACCACCGGGGAGCTGTTTTTT	CASKAGPGATTGELFF	TRBV6-4	TRBJ2-2	NA	NA
TGCGCCAGCAGTACCGGACTAGCGGGAACCGGTAATGAGCAGTTCTTC	CASSTGLAGTGNEQFF	TRBV10-2	TRBJ2-1	TRBD2	NA
TGCGCCAGCGCTGGGGGTGCAGGGGGCCGGTGGACTGAAGCTTTCTTT	CASAGGAGGRWTEAFF	TRBV5-1	TRBJ1-1	TRBD1	once
TGTGCCAGCAGTTTATCCGGGACTAGTTCTCACACAGATACGCAGTATTTT	CASSLSGTSSHTDTQYF	TRBV28	TRBJ2-3	TRBD2	NA
TGTGCCAGCTCACCACGGACAGGGTACACAGATACGCAGTATTTT	CASSPRTGYTDTQYF	TRBV18	TRBJ2-3	TRBD1	NA
TGTGCCAGCAGCCTCAGGAGGACCGGGGAGCTGTTTTTT	CASSLRRTGELFF	TRBV11-3	TRBJ2-2	NA	few
TGTGCCAGCGACGGCGGGAGCACAGATACGCAGTATTTT	CASDGGSTDTQYF	TRBV28	TRBJ2-3	NA	NA
TGTGCCAGCACAACGGTGGAGCTGGGCACAGATACGCAGTATTTT	CASTTVELGTDTQYF	TRBV28	TRBJ2-3	NA	NA
TGCGCCAGCAGCCCCGGACCAGACAGGGGGCAGGGCTACACCTTC	CASSPGPDRGQGYTF	TRBV5-1	TRBJ1-2	TRBD1	NA
TGCGCCAGCAGCACAGCGGGAGGGAGTGAGCAGTACTTC	CASSTAGGSEQYF	TRBV5-1	TRBJ2-7	TRBD2	NA
TGCGCCAGCAGCCAAGTGTCGGACAGGTTCCACAATGAGCAGTTCTTC	CASSQVSDRFHNEQFF	TRBV4-1	TRBJ2-1	TRBD1	NA
TGTGCCAGCAGCCCCCGAGGCATCAGCGGGCGAACCTACGAGCAGTACTTC	CASSPRGISGRTYEQYF	TRBV3-1/TRBV3-2	TRBJ2-7	NA	NA
TGCGCCAGCAGCTTGGAGGGGGATGGCAATCAGCCCCAGCATTTT	CASSLEGDGNQPQHF	TRBV5-1	TRBJ1-5	NA	NA
TGTGCCAGCAGTAAAGGGGTGGGGGCAGGGTACGAGCAGTACTTC	CASSKGVGAGYEQYF	TRBV2	TRBJ2-7	NA	NA
TGTGCCAGCAGCTTGCTGCGGGACAGGGGGTCCGAGCAGTACTTC	CASSLLRDRGSEQYF	TRBV5-5	TRBJ2-7	TRBD1	NA
TGTGCCAGCAGTTCTGGGGGGATCACAGATACGCAGTATTTT	CASSSGGITDTQYF	TRBV28	TRBJ2-3	NA	NA
TGTGCCATCAGTGAGTCAAGGGCGGGCCTCGGCTCCGGGGAGCTGTTTTTT	CAISESRAGLGSGELFF	TRBV10-3	TRBJ2-2	NA	NA
TGTGCCAGCAGCACAGGGATCGATCAGCCCCAGCATTTT	CASSTGIDQPQHF	TRBV6-5	TRBJ1-5	NA	NA
TGTGCCAGTAGTATAACGGGTAACAGGGTGGCCACTGAAGCTTTCTTT	CASSITGNRVATEAFF	TRBV19	TRBJ1-1	NA	NA
TGCGCCAGCAGCTCCGGGGTAGCGGGAGTCGCCGGGGAGCTGTTTTTT	CASSSGVAGVAGELFF	TRBV5-1	TRBJ2-2	TRBD2	NA
TGTGCCAGCAGTCAGACTATTTCTGAGCAGTTCTTC	CASSQTISEQFF	TRBV28	TRBJ2-1	NA	NA
TGTGCCACCGCGGCTAGCGGCCATTCCACCGGGGAGCTGTTTTTT	CATAASGHSTGELFF	TRBV24-1	TRBJ2-2	TRBD2	NA
TGTGCCAGCAGCCAGGGCTTACTAGCGGCCCTTAAGGGCGAGCAGTACTTC	CASSQGLLAALKGEQYF	TRBV14	TRBJ2-7	TRBD2	NA
TGTGCCAGCTCAGGACTAGCGTCCCACAATGAGCAGTTCTTC	CASSGLASHNEQFF	TRBV6-5	TRBJ2-1	TRBD2	NA
TGTGCCAGCAGTTCGGCTGGACAGGGGACGCCTTACGAGCAGTACTTC	CASSSAGQGTPYEQYF	TRBV6-5	TRBJ2-7	TRBD1	NA
TGTGCCAGCAGCTCACAGGGGAACACCGGGGAGCTGTTTTTT	CASSSQGNTGELFF	TRBV7-2	TRBJ2-2	NA	NA
TGTGCCAGCAGCCTCCTAGGGACAGGGTCCTACGAGCAGTACTTC	CASSLLGTGSYEQYF	TRBV14	TRBJ2-7	TRBD1	NA
TGTGCCCGCACAGGGGGTTCGGGGAATGAGCAGTTCTTC	CARTGGSGNEQFF	TRBV30	TRBJ2-1	TRBD1	NA
TGTGCCAGCAGCTCGGACAGGGATAATTCACCCCTCCACTTT	CASSSDRDNSPLHF	TRBV5-5	TRBJ1-6	TRBD1	NA
TGTGCCAGCAGACAGAACCCCCGGAATCAGCCCCAGCATTTT	CASRQNPRNQPQHF	TRBV2	TRBJ1-5	NA	NA
TGTGCCAGTAGTGCCTCGGACAGGCCCACTGAAGCTTTCTTT	CASSASDRPTEAFF	TRBV19	TRBJ1-1	TRBD1	NA
TGTGCCAGCAGGGAAGAACAGGGAACTAATGAAAAACTGTTTTTT	CASREEQGTNEKLFF	TRBV2	TRBJ1-4	NA	NA
TGTGCCAGCAGTCCCCGGGACAGGGGAACTGAAGCTTTCTTT	CASSPRDRGTEAFF	TRBV6-5	TRBJ1-1	TRBD1	NA
TGTGCCAGCAGTTACCTGCAAGGGGGTAGGGAGACCCAGTACTTC	CASSYLQGGRETQYF	TRBV6-6	TRBJ2-5	NA	NA
TGCAGTGCTAGAGAGAGTAATGAGCAGTTCTTC	CSARESNEQFF	TRBV20-1	TRBJ2-1	NA	NA